This TCR beta chain was identified in a study of blood T cell repertoires in COVID-19. At the level of the study: Spain, Italy and the United States supplied samples that represented acute and convalescent COVID-19. Sample material is recorded as cDNA or gDNA derived from T cells, B-cell-depleted T cells, or PBMCs.

This clone was seen once. J was trimmed by 9 bases and V by 5 bases; bases with no gene match: 17. Germline V gene data show CDR1 as SGHVS and CDR2 as FNYEAQ. The CDR3 is made up of 17 amino acids. In the original analysis: Counts of nucleated cells, estimated from reference gene primer amplification, were obtained. Repertoires were generated with immunoSEQ multiplex PCR, while TCRdb's copy carries only in-frame clones and drops some. Clone size and the V and J calls come from that table; the DNA yielded D and trimming. Of about 140,000 clones in the sample, 75% to 90% were seen once. The receptor's source is a woman older than 75 with acute or convalescent COVID-19. The sample was peripheral blood. This sequence joins TRBV7-6 and TRBJ2-1; 9 bases fit TRBD2. CDR3 nucleotide sequence: TGTGCCAGCAGCCTGCTGGCGGGGGGGCCGTCCCCTGGTGAGCAGTTCTTC. It codes for CASSLLAGGPSPGEQFF.